The text below deals with one TCR beta chain. This clone showed up just a few times. No cognate antigen has been identified for it. Base quality data are lacking; no much larger clone is found one base away. These data belong to a study of vaccination effects on CD4 cells after COVID-19 (dated by TCRdb to about 2022). Notes on the research overall: Three convalescent patients were sampled early (day +14) and late (day +241, +227, +161 respectively) after vaccination. SARS-CoV-2 spike-specific CD4+ TCR repertoires from before and after mRNA vaccination were compared in COVID-19 convalescent patients and in infection-naive vaccine recipients. Post-vaccine samples across the study were collected a median of 72 days after the second dose, with a range of 14 to 241. Altogether, roughly 10 COVID-19 convalescent patients and 4 SARS-CoV-2-naive healthy vaccine recipients made up the full study. Cultures from other donors in the study were sequenced using the Oncomine TCR Beta short-read assay on an Illumina iSeq 100. On the study overall, not on this receptor specifically: The study was limited by a small number of convalescent patients and lacked early post-infection timepoints. Marked clonal contraction was observed in both infection-induced and vaccine-induced clones at late post-vaccination timepoints, consistent with waning T cell responses. In convalescent patients, the post-vaccine spike-reactive repertoire was composed mainly of new vaccine-induced clones that were largely distinct from infection-induced clones.

The receptor library was made with the immunoSEQ multiplex PCR assay. TCR beta CDR3 sequencing was performed on DNA from the cultured, isolated CD4+ T cells. The authors' analysis ran thus. Non-productive TCR sequences were removed and reads were trimmed to the CDR3 region, keeping CDR3s of at least 7 amino acids. The MANAFEST web app was used to pick out antigen-specific clonotypes by comparing their expansion in peptide wells with that in reference cultures. Positive clones required FDR<0.05 expansion versus reference and all other wells, odds ratio above 5, and frequency above 0.1% in two replicate wells. Clonotypes significantly expanded in SARS-CoV-2 spike wells and in at least one common cold coronavirus spike condition were defined as cross-reactive. CDR3 similarity was assessed by Levenshtein distance using the stringdist R package, and unrooted trees were constructed with ape in R 3.6.1. TCRdb obtained this table from immuneACCESS and retained in-frame rearrangements with V and J assigned. These tables miss some clones; where compared with another copy, unresolved V genes account for less than half of the shortfall, and the remainder is unexplained. The V and J calls and the clone size are those of that table, but D and trimming were determined from the DNA. A total of over 10,000 clones appear in this sample, about two thirds of them only once. The ten largest clones represent roughly 31% of the sample.

V drops 3 bases and J drops 2 bases, leaving 8 bases in between. For CDR1 and CDR2, the germline V gene lists SNHLY and FYNNEI. The cysteine opens and the phenylalanine closes a CDR3 of 13 amino acids. CDR3 DNA is the only sequence kept; it has 39 bases, read in frame from the first base. To identify antigen-specific CD4+ T cell clonotypes by their expansion, the ViraFEST assay first stimulated PBMC with viral peptide pools and then applied TCR sequencing. After around 10 days of culture, CD4+ T cells were isolated with the EasySep CD4+ T cell isolation kit. Convalescent patients had PCR-confirmed SARS-CoV-2 infection between March and December 2020, before Alpha, Beta and Delta variants emerged in the United States. Each participant got two doses of an mRNA SARS-CoV-2 vaccine, either BNT162b2 or mRNA-1273. Each well held fewer than 2.5 million PBMC cultured in IMDM containing around 5% human AB serum, about 10 IU/ml IL-2 and gentamicin, along with about 9.3 ug/ml peptides. Half of the culture medium was replaced with fresh IL-2-containing medium on days 3 and 7. Unless noted otherwise, every peptide stimulation condition was grown in triplicate wells. PBMC were separated from whole blood using Ficoll-Paque Plus gradient centrifugation and were then either cryopreserved at -140C or used fresh. Overlapping peptide pools spanned the spike proteins of SARS-CoV-2 and the common cold coronaviruses HCoV-NL63, HCoV-OC43 and HCoV-229E. The QIAamp micro DNA kit was used to extract genomic DNA from the cultured CD4+ T cells.

The sequencing here drew on CD4+ T cells from PBMCs cultured with HCoV-NL63 spike peptides, taken after COVID-19 vaccination. The cell subset or site label here, explained by the study, means: HCoV-NL63 spike overlapping peptide pool stimulation. The source of this sequence is a human donor who had a prior SARS-CoV-2 infection. The rearranged chain carries TRBV2 and TRBJ2-7; the D gene is not confidently resolved. CDR3 sequence: CASSDGGTYEQYF. The sequence in DNA is TGTGCCAGCAGTGATGGCGGCACCTACGAGCAGTACTTC.